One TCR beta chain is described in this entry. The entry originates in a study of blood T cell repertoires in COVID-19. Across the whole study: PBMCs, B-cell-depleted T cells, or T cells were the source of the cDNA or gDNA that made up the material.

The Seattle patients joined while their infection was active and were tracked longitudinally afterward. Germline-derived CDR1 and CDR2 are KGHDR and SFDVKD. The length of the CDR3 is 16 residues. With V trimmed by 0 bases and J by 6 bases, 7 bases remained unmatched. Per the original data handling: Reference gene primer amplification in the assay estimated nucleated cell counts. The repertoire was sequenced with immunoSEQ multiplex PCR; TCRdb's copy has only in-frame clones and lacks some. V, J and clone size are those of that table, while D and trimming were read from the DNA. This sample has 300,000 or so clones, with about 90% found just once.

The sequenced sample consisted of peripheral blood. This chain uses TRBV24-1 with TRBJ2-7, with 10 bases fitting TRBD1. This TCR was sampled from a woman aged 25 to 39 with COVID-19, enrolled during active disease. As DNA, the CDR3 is TGTGCCACCAGTGATTTGCCCGGGACAGGGGACGGCGAGCAGTACTTC. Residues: CATSDLPGTGDGEQYF.